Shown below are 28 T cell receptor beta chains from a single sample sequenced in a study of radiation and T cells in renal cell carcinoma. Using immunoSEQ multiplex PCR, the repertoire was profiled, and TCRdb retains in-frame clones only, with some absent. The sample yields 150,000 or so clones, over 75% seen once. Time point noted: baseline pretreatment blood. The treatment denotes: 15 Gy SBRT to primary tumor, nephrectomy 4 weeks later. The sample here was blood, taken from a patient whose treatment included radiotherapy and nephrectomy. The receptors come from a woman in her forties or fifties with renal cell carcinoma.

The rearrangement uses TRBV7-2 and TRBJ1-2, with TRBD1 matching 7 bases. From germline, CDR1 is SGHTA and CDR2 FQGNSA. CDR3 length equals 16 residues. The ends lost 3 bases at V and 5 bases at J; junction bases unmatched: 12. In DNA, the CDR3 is TGTGCCAGCAGCTTTATTTTAGGACAGGTGCCTTATGGCTACACCTTC. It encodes CASSFILGQVPYGYTF. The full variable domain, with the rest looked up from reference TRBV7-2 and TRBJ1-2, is GAGVSQSPSNKVTEKGKDVELRCDPISGHTALYWYRQSLGQGLEFLIYFQGNSAPDKSGLPSDRFSAERTGGSVSTLTIQRTQQEDSAVYLCASSFILGQVPYGYTFGSGTRLTVV.

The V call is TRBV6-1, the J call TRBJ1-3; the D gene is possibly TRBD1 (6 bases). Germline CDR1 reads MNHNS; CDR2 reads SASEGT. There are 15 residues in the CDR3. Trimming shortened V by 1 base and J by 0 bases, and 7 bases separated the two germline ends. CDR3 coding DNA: TGTGCCAGCAGTGAAGACAGGGTCTCTGGAAACACCATATATTTT. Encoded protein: CASSEDRVSGNTIYF.

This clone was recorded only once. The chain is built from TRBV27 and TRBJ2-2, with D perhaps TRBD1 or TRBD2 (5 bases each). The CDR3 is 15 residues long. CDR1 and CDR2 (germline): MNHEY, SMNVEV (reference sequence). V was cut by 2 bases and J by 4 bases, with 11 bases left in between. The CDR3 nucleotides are TGTGCCAGCAGTTTAGGGGGAGTCGGCACCGGGGAGCTGTTTTTT. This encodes CASSLGGVGTGELFF.

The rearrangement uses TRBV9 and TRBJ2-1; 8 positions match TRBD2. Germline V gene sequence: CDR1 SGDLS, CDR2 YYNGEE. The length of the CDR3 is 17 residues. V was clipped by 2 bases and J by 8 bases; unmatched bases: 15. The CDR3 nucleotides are TGTGCCAGCAGCGTGGATTCGTTGGAAGCGGGGGTCGATGAGCAGTTCTTC. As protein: CASSVDSLEAGVDEQFF.

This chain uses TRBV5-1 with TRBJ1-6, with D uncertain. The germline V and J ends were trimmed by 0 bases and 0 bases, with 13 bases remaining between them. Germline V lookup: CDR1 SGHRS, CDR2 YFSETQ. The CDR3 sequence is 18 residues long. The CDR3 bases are TGCGCCAGCAGCTTGGTAGGTGGACGCCTCTCCTATAATTCACCCCTCCACTTT. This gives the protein CASSLVGGRLSYNSPLHF.

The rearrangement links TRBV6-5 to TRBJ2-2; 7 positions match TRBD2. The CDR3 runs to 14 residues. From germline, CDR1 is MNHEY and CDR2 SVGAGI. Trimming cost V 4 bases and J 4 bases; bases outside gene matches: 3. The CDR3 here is CASSWGRGTGELFF. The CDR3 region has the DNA TGTGCCAGCAGTTGGGGGAGGGGCACCGGGGAGCTGTTTTTT.

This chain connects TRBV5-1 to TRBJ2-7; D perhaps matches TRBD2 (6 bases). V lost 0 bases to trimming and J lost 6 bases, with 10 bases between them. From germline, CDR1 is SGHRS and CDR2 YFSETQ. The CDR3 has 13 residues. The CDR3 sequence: CASSLVGGLEQYF. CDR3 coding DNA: TGCGCCAGCAGCTTGGTCGGGGGACTCGAGCAGTACTTC.

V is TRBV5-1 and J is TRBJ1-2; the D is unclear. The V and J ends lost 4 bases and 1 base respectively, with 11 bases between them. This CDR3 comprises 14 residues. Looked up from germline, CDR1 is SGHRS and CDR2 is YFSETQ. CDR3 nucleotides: TGCGCCAGCAGCGGCCAAGGGAGTAACTATGGCTACACCTTC. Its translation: CASSGQGSNYGYTF.

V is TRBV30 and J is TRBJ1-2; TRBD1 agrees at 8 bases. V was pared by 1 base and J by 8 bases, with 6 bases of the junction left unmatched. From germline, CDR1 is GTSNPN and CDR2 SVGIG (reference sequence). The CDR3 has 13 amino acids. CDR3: CAWSADRGGGYTF. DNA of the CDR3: TGTGCCTGGAGTGCCGACAGGGGTGGCGGCTACACCTTC.

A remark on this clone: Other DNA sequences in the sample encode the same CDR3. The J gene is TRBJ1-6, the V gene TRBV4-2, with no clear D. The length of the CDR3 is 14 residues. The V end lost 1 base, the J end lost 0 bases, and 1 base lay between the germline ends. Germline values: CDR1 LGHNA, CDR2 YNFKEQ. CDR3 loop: CASSQGSYNSPLHF. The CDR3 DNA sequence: TGTGCCAGCAGCCAAGGCTCCTATAATTCACCCCTCCACTTT.

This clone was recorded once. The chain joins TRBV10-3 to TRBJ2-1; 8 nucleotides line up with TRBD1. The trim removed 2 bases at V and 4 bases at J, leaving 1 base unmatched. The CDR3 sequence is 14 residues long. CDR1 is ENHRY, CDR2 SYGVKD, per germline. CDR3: CAISEGQGYNEQFF. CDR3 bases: TGTGCCATCAGTGAGGGACAGGGTTACAATGAGCAGTTCTTC.

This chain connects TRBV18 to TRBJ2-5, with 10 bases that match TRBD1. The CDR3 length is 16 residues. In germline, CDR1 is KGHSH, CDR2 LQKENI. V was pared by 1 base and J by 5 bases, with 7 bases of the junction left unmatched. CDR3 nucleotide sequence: TGTGCCAGCTCACCACTGGACAGGGGGGACCGGGAGACCCAGTACTTC. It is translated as CASSPLDRGDRETQYF.

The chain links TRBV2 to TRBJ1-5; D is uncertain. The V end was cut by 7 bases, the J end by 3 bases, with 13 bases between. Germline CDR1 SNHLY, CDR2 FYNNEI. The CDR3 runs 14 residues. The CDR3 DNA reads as TGTGCCAGCACTGTTGAGAGGTACAATCAGCCCCAGCATTTT. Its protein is CASTVERYNQPQHF.

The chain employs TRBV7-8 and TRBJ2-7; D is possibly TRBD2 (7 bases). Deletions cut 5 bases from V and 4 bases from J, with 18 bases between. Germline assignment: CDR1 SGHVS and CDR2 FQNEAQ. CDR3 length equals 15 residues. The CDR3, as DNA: TGTGCCAGCAGCCGAGGGGGGGAATCGATTTACGAGCAGTACTTC. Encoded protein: CASSRGGESIYEQYF.

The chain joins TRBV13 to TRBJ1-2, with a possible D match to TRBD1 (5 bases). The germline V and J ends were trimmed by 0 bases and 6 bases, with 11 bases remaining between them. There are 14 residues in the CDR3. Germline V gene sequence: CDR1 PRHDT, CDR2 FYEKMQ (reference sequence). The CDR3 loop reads CASSLGQVMDGYTF. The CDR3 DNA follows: TGTGCCAGCAGCTTAGGACAGGTCATGGATGGCTACACCTTC.

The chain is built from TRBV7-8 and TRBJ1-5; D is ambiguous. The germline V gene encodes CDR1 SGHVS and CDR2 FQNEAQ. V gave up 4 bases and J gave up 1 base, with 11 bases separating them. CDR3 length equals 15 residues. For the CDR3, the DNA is TGTGCCAGCAGCTCCCTAGAGGTGAGCAATCAGCCCCAGCATTTT. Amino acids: CASSSLEVSNQPQHF. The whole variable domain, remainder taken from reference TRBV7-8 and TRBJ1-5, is GAGVSQSPRYKVAKRGQDVALRCDPISGHVSLFWYQQALGQGPEFLTYFQNEAQLDKSGLPSDRFFAERPEGSVSTLKIQRTQQEDSAVYLCASSSLEVSNQPQHFGDGTRLSIL.

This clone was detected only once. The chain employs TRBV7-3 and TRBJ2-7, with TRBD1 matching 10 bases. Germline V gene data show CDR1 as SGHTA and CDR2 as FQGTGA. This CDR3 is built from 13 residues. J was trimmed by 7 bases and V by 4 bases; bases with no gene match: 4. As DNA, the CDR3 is TGTGCCAGCAGCTCAGACAGGGGGCGAGAGCAGTACTTC. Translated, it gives CASSSDRGREQYF.

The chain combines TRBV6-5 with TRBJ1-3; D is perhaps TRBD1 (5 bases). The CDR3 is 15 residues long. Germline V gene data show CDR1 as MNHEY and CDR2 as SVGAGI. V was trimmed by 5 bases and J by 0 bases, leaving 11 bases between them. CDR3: CASSRDPRSGNTIYF. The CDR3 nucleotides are TGTGCCAGCAGTCGGGACCCACGCTCTGGAAACACCATATATTTT.

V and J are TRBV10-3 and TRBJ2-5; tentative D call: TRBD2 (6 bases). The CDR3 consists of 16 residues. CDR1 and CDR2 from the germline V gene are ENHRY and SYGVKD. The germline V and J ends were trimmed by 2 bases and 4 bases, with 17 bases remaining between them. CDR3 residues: CAISEGGGATGETQYF. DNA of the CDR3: TGTGCCATCAGTGAGGGTGGCGGGGCAACGGGAGAGACCCAGTACTTC.

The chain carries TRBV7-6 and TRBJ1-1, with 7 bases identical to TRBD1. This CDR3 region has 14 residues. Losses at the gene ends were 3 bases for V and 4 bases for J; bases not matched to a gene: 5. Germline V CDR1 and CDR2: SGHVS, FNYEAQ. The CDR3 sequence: CASSFKAGGTEAFF. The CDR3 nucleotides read TGTGCCAGCAGCTTCAAGGCAGGGGGCACTGAAGCTTTCTTT.

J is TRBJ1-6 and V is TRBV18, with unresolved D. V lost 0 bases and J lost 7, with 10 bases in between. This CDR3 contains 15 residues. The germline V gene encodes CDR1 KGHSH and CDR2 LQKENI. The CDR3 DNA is TGTGCCAGCTCACCACCCGTCGGTAACAATTCACCCCTCCACTTT. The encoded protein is CASSPPVGNNSPLHF.

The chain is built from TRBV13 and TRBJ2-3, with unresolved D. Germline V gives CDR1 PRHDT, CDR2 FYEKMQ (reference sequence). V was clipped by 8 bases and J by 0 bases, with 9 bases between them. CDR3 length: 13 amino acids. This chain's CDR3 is CASGVSSTDTQYF. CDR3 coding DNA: TGTGCCAGCGGGGTCTCTAGCACAGATACGCAGTATTTT.

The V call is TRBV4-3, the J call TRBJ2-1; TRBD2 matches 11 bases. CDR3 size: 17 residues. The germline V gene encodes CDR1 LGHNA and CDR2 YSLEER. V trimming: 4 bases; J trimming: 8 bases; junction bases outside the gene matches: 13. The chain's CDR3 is CASSLYGLAGGSYEQFF. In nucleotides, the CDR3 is TGCGCCAGCAGCCTCTATGGTCTAGCGGGGGGTAGCTATGAGCAGTTCTTC.

The CDR3 DNA follows: TGTGCCAGCAGTTTGTTCAGCGGGGGGGCAGATACGCAGTATTTT. Residues: CASSLFSGGADTQYF. V is TRBV27 and J is TRBJ2-3, with TRBD2 matching 10 bases. The CDR3 runs 15 residues. With 3 bases clipped from V and 4 bases from J, the junction kept 4 bases outside the gene matches. CDR1 MNHEY and CDR2 SMNVEV come from the germline V gene (reference sequence).

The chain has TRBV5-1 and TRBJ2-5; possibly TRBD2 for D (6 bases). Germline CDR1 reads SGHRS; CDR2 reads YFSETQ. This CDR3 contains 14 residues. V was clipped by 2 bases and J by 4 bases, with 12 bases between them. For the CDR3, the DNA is TGCGCCAGCAGCTTCGGGCGGGAACGAGAGACCCAGTACTTC. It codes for CASSFGRERETQYF.

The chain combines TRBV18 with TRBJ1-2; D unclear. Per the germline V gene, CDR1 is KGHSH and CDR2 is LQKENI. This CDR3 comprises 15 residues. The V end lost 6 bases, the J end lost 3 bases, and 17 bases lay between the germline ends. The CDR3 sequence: CASSLGDPSDYGYTF. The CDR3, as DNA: TGTGCCAGCTCGTTAGGTGATCCAAGTGACTATGGCTACACCTTC.

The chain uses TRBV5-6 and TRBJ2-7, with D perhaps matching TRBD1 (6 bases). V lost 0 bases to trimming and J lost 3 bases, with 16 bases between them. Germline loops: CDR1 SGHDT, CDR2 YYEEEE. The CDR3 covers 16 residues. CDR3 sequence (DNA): TGTGCCAGCAGCTTGGCCGTAATGGGACAACACTACGAGCAGTACTTC. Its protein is CASSLAVMGQHYEQYF.

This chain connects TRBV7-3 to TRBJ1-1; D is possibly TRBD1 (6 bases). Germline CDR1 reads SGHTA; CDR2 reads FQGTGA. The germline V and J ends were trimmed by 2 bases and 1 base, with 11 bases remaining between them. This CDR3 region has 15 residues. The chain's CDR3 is CASSLYGRGNTEAFF. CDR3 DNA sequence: TGTGCCAGCAGCTTATACGGCAGGGGGAACACTGAAGCTTTCTTT.